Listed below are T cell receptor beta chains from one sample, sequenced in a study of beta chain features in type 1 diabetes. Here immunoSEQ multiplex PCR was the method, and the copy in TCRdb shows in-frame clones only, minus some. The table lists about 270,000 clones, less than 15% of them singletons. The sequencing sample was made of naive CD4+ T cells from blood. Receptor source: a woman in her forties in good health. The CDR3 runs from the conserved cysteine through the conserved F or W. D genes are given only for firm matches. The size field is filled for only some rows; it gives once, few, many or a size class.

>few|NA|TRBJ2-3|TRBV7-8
CASSLTDTQYF
TGTGCCAGCAGCCTCACAGATACGCAGTATTTT
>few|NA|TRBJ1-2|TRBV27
CASTSTGLGYTF
TGTGCCAGCACCTCAACAGGGCTTGGCTACACCTTC
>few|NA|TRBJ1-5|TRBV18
CASSPPVRAGNQPQHF
TGTGCCAGCTCACCACCAGTCAGGGCTGGGAATCAGCCCCAGCATTTT
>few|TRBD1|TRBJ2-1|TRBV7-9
CASSGQGFYNEQFF
TGTGCCAGCAGCGGACAGGGGTTCTACAATGAGCAGTTCTTC
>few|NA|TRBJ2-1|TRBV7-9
CASSSGRFF
TGTGCCAGCAGCTCAGGAAGGTTCTTC
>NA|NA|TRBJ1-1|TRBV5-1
CASSDQGPGGTEAFF
TGCGCCAGCAGCGATCAGGGGCCGGGGGGCACTGAAGCTTTCTTT
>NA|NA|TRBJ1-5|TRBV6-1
CASSLNRDNQPQHF
TGTGCCAGCAGTCTTAACAGGGACAATCAGCCCCAGCATTTT
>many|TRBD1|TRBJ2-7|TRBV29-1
CSVRDSAYEQYF
TGCAGCGTTCGGGACAGCGCCTACGAGCAGTACTTC
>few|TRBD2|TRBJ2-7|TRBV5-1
CASRGAYEQYF
TGCGCTTCGCGGGGGGCCTACGAGCAGTACTTC
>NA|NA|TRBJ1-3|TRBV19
CASSPGGSGNTIYF
TGTGCCAGTAGTCCCGGGGGGTCTGGAAACACCATATATTTT
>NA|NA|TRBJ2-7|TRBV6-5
CASTTQGGSSYEQYF
TGTGCCAGCACCACTCAGGGGGGTAGCTCCTACGAGCAGTACTTC
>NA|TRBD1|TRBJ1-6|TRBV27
CASSFQGVINSPLHF
TGTGCCAGCAGTTTTCAGGGGGTTATCAATTCACCCCTCCACTTT
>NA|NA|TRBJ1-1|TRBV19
CASSIHETGNTEAFF
TGTGCCAGTAGCATACACGAAACAGGGAACACTGAAGCTTTCTTT
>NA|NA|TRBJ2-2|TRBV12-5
CASGLIAGAITGELFF
TGTGCTAGTGGTTTGATCGCAGGGGCAATCACCGGGGAGCTGTTTTTT
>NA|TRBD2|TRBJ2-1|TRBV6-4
CASSQILAEYNEQFF
TGTGCCAGCAGCCAGATACTAGCGGAATACAATGAGCAGTTCTTC
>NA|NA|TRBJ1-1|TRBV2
CASREVTGNTEAFF
TGTGCCAGCAGGGAAGTGACAGGGAACACTGAAGCTTTCTTT
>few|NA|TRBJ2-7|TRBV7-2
CASSLGPGKYEQYF
TGTGCCAGCAGCTTAGGTCCAGGGAAATACGAGCAGTACTTC
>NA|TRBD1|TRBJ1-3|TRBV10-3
CAIRAGQGISGNTIYF
TGTGCCATCAGGGCGGGACAGGGCATCTCTGGAAACACCATATATTTT
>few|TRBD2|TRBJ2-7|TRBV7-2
CASSPRTSIYEQYF
TGTGCCAGCAGCCCACGGACTAGTATCTACGAGCAGTACTTC